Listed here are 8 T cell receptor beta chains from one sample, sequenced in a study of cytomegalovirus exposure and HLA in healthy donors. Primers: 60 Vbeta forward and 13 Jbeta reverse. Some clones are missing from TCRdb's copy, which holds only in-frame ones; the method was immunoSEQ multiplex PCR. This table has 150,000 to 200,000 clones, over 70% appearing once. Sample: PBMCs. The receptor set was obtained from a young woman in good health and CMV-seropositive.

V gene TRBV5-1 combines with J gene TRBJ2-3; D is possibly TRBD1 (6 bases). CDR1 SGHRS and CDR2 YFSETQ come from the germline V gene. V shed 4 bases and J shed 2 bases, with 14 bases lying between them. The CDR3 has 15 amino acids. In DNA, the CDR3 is TGCGCCAGCAGCCCCCAGGGGATCGACACAGATACGCAGTATTTT. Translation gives CASSPQGIDTDTQYF.

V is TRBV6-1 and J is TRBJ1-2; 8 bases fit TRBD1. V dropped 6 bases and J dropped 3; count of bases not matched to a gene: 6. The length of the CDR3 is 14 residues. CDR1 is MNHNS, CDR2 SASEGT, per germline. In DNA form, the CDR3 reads TGTGCCAGCAGGGTACAGGGGGGCGACTATGGCTACACCTTC. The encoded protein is CASRVQGGDYGYTF.

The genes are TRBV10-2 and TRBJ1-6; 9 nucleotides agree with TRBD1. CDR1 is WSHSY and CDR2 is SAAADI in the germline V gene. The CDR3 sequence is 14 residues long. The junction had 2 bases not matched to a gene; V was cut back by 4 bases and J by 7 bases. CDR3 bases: TGCGCCAGCAGTGTGGGGACAGGGAATTCACCCCTCCACTTT. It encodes CASSVGTGNSPLHF.

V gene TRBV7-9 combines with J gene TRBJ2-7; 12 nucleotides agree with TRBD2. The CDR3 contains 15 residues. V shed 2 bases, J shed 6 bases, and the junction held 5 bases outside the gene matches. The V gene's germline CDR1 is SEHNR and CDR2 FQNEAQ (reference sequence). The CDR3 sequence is CASSLHLAGGREQYF. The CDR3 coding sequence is TGTGCCAGCAGCTTACACCTAGCGGGGGGGCGCGAGCAGTACTTC.

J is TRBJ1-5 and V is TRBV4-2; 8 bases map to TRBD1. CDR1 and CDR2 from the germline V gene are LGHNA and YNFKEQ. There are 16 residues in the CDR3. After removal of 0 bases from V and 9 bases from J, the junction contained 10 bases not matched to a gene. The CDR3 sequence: CASSQDYRGGVSPQHF. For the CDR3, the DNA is TGTGCCAGCAGCCAAGATTACAGGGGGGGTGTTTCGCCCCAGCATTTT.

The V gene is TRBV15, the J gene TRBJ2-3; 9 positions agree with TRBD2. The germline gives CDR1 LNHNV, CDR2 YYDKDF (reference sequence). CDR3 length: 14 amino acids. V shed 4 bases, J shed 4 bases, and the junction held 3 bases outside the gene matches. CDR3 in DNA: TGTGCCACCAGCAAAATAGCGGGGGCAGATACGCAGTATTTT. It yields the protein CATSKIAGADTQYF.

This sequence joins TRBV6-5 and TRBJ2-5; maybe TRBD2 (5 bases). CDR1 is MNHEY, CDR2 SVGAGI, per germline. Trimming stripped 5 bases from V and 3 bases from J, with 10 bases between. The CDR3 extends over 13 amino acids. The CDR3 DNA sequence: TGTGCCAGCAGTGAACTCGGGAAAGAGACCCAGTACTTC. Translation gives CASSELGKETQYF.

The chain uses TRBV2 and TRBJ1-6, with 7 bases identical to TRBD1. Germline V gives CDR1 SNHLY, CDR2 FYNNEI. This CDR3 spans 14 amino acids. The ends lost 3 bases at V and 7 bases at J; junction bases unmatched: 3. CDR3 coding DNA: TGTGCCAGCAGTGAGTTAGGGGGCAATTCACCCCTCCACTTT. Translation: CASSELGGNSPLHF.